This TCR beta chain was identified during a study of blood T cell repertoires in COVID-19. Study information: Samples representing acute and convalescent COVID-19 were sourced from the United States, Italy and Spain. The cDNA or gDNA used as material had been derived from T cells, B-cell-depleted T cells, or PBMCs.

Germline values: CDR1 LNHDA, CDR2 SQIVND (reference sequence). The CDR3 is 13 amino acids. V shed 7 bases and J shed 6 bases, with 14 bases lying between them. Generated by immunoSEQ multiplex PCR, the TCRdb table keeps only in-frame clones and is missing some. Among about 100,000 clones listed, around 88% were seen once. The chain has TRBV19 and TRBJ2-3, with D uncertain. The source of this sequence is a human donor in a cohort sampled during active COVID-19. Sequenced material: peripheral blood. The CDR3 region has the DNA TGTGCCAGTATAGGTCTAGGTGTGGATACGCAGTATTTT. Protein: CASIGLGVDTQYF.